Below are 27 T cell receptor beta chains sequenced from a single sample in a study of blood T cell repertoires in COVID-19. The data were produced by immunoSEQ multiplex PCR, yet TCRdb's version contains in-frame clones alone and is incomplete. Of 200,000 to 250,000 clones in the sample, 82% were seen once. Sequencing used peripheral blood. Every receptor here comes from a woman aged 40 to 50 with acute or convalescent COVID-19.

This chain joins TRBV3-1 (or the pseudogene TRBV3-2) and TRBJ1-2; 10 bases are shared with TRBD1. Looked up from germline, CDR1 is LGHDT and CDR2 is YNNKEL (reference sequence). CDR3 length: 16 residues. V dropped 5 bases and J dropped 5; count of bases not matched to a gene: 11. CDR3 protein: CASSFGTGASGYGYTF. The CDR3 DNA follows: TGTGCCAGCAGCTTCGGGACAGGGGCCTCAGGGTATGGCTACACCTTC.

The genes are TRBV9 and TRBJ1-1, with a possible D match to TRBD1 (6 bases). Germline CDR1 and CDR2: SGDLS and YYNGEE. The CDR3 runs to 16 residues. V lost 0 bases, J lost 5 bases, and 17 bases lay in between. Here the CDR3 DNA reads TGTGCCAGCAGCGTAGGCCCCGACAGGCGGGGGACTGAAGCTTTCTTT. Translating it yields CASSVGPDRRGTEAFF. Full variable domain (outside the CDR3, taken from reference TRBV9 and TRBJ1-1): DSGVTQTPKHLITATGQRVTLRCSPRSGDLSVYWYQQSLDQGLQFLIQYYNGEERAKGNILERFSAQQFPDLHSELNLSSLELGDSALYFCASSVGPDRRGTEAFFGQGTRLTVV.

The chain recombines TRBV19 with TRBJ2-7; 7 nucleotides agree with TRBD1. V trimming: 5 bases; J trimming: 4 bases; junction bases outside the gene matches: 5. Germline CDR1 is LNHDA and CDR2 is SQIVND (reference sequence). The CDR3 is 13 residues long. The CDR3 sequence is CASSPNRGYEQYF. The CDR3 bases are TGTGCCAGTAGTCCCAACAGGGGTTACGAGCAGTACTTC.

The chain uses TRBV6-2 or TRBV6-3 and TRBJ2-1; the match to TRBD2 covers 10 bases. This CDR3 contains 16 residues. J was trimmed by 10 bases and V by 2 bases; bases with no gene match: 11. Germline lookup yields CDR1 MNHEY and CDR2 SVGEGT. The CDR3 is CASSYPSGSPRGEQFF. The CDR3, as DNA: TGTGCCAGCAGTTACCCTAGCGGGAGCCCCAGGGGGGAGCAGTTCTTC.

The V call is TRBV3-1 (or the pseudogene TRBV3-2), the J call TRBJ2-3, with 8 nucleotides matching TRBD1. CDR3 length equals 15 residues. The germline V gene has CDR1 LGHDT and CDR2 YNNKEL (reference sequence). The V segment lost 3 bases and the J segment 5 bases; nucleotides outside the gene matches: 7. The CDR3 DNA follows: TGTGCCAGCAGCCATTCCAGGGGGCACGTAGATACGCAGTATTTT. It codes for CASSHSRGHVDTQYF.

The chain joins TRBV18 to TRBJ1-4; D ambiguous. The CDR3 contains 16 residues. V gave up 6 bases and J gave up 8 bases, with 22 bases separating them. Looked up from germline, CDR1 is KGHSH and CDR2 is LQKENI. In nucleotides, the CDR3 is TGTGCCAGCTCCCCGAGGTTGAGTCCCTCTGGGGAAAAACTGTTTTTT. It yields the protein CASSPRLSPSGEKLFF.

The chain employs TRBV24-1 and TRBJ2-4; D possibly corresponds to TRBD1 (6 bases). Germline loops: CDR1 KGHDR, CDR2 SFDVKD. The CDR3 covers 16 residues. The V gene lost 3 bases and the J gene lost 0 bases, with 11 bases spanning the gap. Here the CDR3 reads CATSDATGLAKNIQYF. The CDR3 DNA reads TGTGCCACCAGTGATGCGACAGGACTAGCCAAAAACATTCAGTACTTC.

V usage is TRBV18 and J usage is TRBJ1-1, with TRBD1 identical over 7 bases. This CDR3 spans 17 amino acids. CDR1 and CDR2 from the germline V gene are KGHSH and LQKENI. The ends lost 3 bases at V and 4 bases at J; junction bases unmatched: 14. CDR3 in amino acids: CASSPGQARYGRTEAFF. Here the CDR3 DNA reads TGTGCCAGCTCACCTGGACAGGCAAGATACGGGCGCACTGAAGCTTTCTTT. Drawing the rest from reference TRBV18 and TRBJ1-1, the complete variable domain is NAGVMQNPRHLVRRRGQEARLRCSPMKGHSHVYWYRQLPEEGLKFMVYLQKENIIDESGMPKERFSAEFPKEGPSILRIQQVVRGDSAAYFCASSPGQARYGRTEAFFGQGTRLTVV.

The chain is built from TRBV6-2 or TRBV6-3 and TRBJ1-1, with D unresolved. In germline, CDR1 is MNHEY, CDR2 SVGEGT. The CDR3 contains 14 residues. V was shortened by 2 bases and J by 0 bases, with 7 bases between the two germline ends. CDR3 loop: CASSYQVMNTEAFF. Here the CDR3 DNA reads TGTGCCAGCAGTTACCAGGTCATGAACACTGAAGCTTTCTTT.

The chain employs TRBV18 and TRBJ1-3, with 7 bases that match TRBD1. After removal of 1 base from V and 2 bases from J, the junction contained 8 bases not matched to a gene. Per the germline V gene, CDR1 is KGHSH and CDR2 is LQKENI. This CDR3 spans 17 amino acids. CDR3 sequence reads: CASSPLTGASPGNTIYF. In nucleotides, the CDR3 is TGTGCCAGCTCACCACTAACAGGGGCGTCACCTGGAAACACCATATATTTT.

The V call is TRBV3-1 (or the pseudogene TRBV3-2), the J call TRBJ2-1; TRBD2 matches 12 bases. The germline CDR1 and CDR2 sequences are LGHDT and YNNKEL (reference sequence). The CDR3 has 15 amino acids. After removal of 10 bases from V and 1 base from J, the junction contained 5 bases not matched to a gene. The DNA for the CDR3 is TGTGCCACGACTAGCGGGGGATATTCCTACAATGAGCAGTTCTTC. Its translation: CATTSGGYSYNEQFF.

This clone has just one count. CDR3 protein: CASSQDRASGPYEQYF. The CDR3 DNA is TGCGCCAGCAGCCAAGATCGGGCTAGCGGCCCCTACGAGCAGTACTTC. The chain joins TRBV4-1 to TRBJ2-7; 7 bases agree with TRBD2. This CDR3 is built from 16 residues. The V gene end was trimmed by 0 bases and the J gene end by 2 bases; junction bases not matched to a gene: 7. The germline V gene encodes CDR1 MGHRA and CDR2 YSYEKL.

The rearrangement links TRBV4-1 to TRBJ2-1, with D maybe TRBD2 (5 bases). With 4 bases removed from V and 3 bases from J, the gap between germline ends came to 13 bases. Germline V gene data show CDR1 as MGHRA and CDR2 as YSYEKL. This CDR3 spans 15 amino acids. The CDR3 nucleotides are TGCGCCAGCAGCCTTTCGCCTCGGGGCTACAATGAGCAGTTCTTC. This sequence encodes CASSLSPRGYNEQFF.

The chain combines TRBV6-2 or TRBV6-3 with TRBJ2-3, with 14 bases matching TRBD2. The CDR3 extends over 18 amino acids. V was pared by 6 bases and J by 3 bases, with 11 bases of the junction left unmatched. CDR1 and CDR2 (germline): MNHEY, SVGEGT. The CDR3 loop is CASSPGTSGSKRTDTQYF. DNA of the CDR3: TGTGCCAGCAGCCCCGGGACTAGCGGGAGTAAAAGGACAGATACGCAGTATTTT.

This chain links TRBV6-5 with TRBJ1-3, with 7 positions matching TRBD1. V was clipped by 2 bases and J by 3 bases; unmatched bases: 4. Germline values: CDR1 MNHEY, CDR2 SVGAGI. This CDR3 spans 15 amino acids. CDR3 nucleotide sequence: TGTGCCAGCAGTTACGGGACAGAGTTTGGAAACACCATATATTTT. Protein product: CASSYGTEFGNTIYF.

The genes are TRBV24-1 and TRBJ2-5; D uncertain. V lost 0 bases and J lost 3, with 10 bases in between. The germline V gene encodes CDR1 KGHDR and CDR2 SFDVKD. The CDR3 covers 15 residues. CDR3 protein: CATSDLCCGEETQYF. CDR3 in DNA: TGTGCCACCAGTGATTTGTGTTGCGGCGAAGAGACCCAGTACTTC.

This rearrangement joins TRBV10-2 to TRBJ2-7, with 12 positions matching TRBD2. This CDR3 is 17 amino acids long. V trimming: 5 bases; J trimming: 7 bases; junction bases outside the gene matches: 15. From germline, CDR1 is WSHSY and CDR2 SAAADI. The CDR3 loop is CASSQRLAGVGVGEQYF. The CDR3 coding sequence is TGCGCCAGCAGTCAGAGACTAGCGGGAGTTGGGGTTGGGGAGCAGTACTTC.

The V call is TRBV2, the J call TRBJ2-1; maybe TRBD1 (5 bases). This CDR3 contains 12 residues. Per the germline V gene, CDR1 is SNHLY and CDR2 is FYNNEI. V was pared by 5 bases and J by 4 bases, with 6 bases between. DNA of the CDR3: TGTGCCAGCAGTCGACAGTACAATGAGCAGTTCTTC. This translates into CASSRQYNEQFF.

V usage is TRBV23-1 and J usage is TRBJ1-5; perhaps TRBD1 as D (5 bases). TRBV23-1 is labeled an ORF, and its function is uncertain. The CDR3 runs to 13 residues. The V and J ends lost 1 base and 7 bases respectively, with 8 bases between them. CDR3 protein: CASSQLRDQPQHF. DNA of the CDR3: TGCGCCAGCAGTCAATTGCGGGACCAGCCCCAGCATTTT.

The chain links TRBV21-1 to TRBJ2-3; the D segment call TRBD2 is taken from the table without a DNA check. TRBV21-1 counts as a pseudogene. The CDR3 totals 19 residues. Here the CDR3 DNA reads TGTGCCAGCAGCAACGTCCGGGTGAGTAGCGGGAGTGGCACAGATACGCAGTATTTT. Encoded protein: CASSNVRVSSGSGTDTQYF.

The chain links TRBV7-2 to TRBJ2-7; 7 positions agree with TRBD2. The CDR3 consists of 14 residues. The J segment lost 2 bases and the V segment lost 4 bases, leaving 5 bases of the junction unmatched. CDR1 and CDR2 (germline): SGHTA, FQGNSA. The CDR3 sequence is CASSSASGPYEQYF. The CDR3 DNA reads TGTGCCAGCAGCTCGGCTAGCGGCCCCTACGAGCAGTACTTC.

V usage is TRBV5-3 and J usage is TRBJ2-2, with a possible D match to TRBD2 (5 bases). TRBV5-3 is marked as an open reading frame, function uncertain. Trimming left V 2 bases short and J 4 bases short, with 6 bases between. The CDR3 runs to 13 residues. CDR3 sequence: CARSFRGTGELFF. CDR3 DNA sequence: TGTGCCAGAAGCTTCCGGGGCACCGGGGAGCTGTTTTTT.

The rearrangement uses TRBV21-1 and TRBJ2-7; the D call of TRBD1 is as the table states it, not checked on the DNA. TRBV21-1 is classified as a pseudogene. This CDR3 is 12 amino acids long. Here the CDR3 DNA reads TGTGCCAGCCTTGGGCCGGACTACGAGCAGTACTTC. Its translation: CASLGPDYEQYF.

This clone was found a few times. The CDR3 reads CASSQGVYNEQFF. Written as DNA, the CDR3 is TGTGCCAGCAGCCAGGGCGTCTACAATGAGCAGTTCTTC. The rearrangement joins TRBV3-1 (or the pseudogene TRBV3-2) to TRBJ2-1, with D unresolved. The germline V gene encodes CDR1 LGHDT and CDR2 YNNKEL (reference sequence). This CDR3 has 13 amino acids. V dropped 3 bases and J dropped 3 bases, with 6 bases sitting between them.

The rearrangement joins TRBV18 to TRBJ2-1; 10 bases line up with TRBD2. The CDR3 contains 18 residues. J gave up 7 bases and V 0 bases, and 12 bases lay outside the gene matches. Germline V gives CDR1 KGHSH, CDR2 LQKENI. CDR3 loop: CASSPPFKRGGLLNEQFF. CDR3 bases: TGTGCCAGCTCACCACCGTTCAAGCGGGGGGGCCTTTTAAATGAGCAGTTCTTC.

This chain uses TRBV15 with TRBJ2-7, with 12 nucleotides matching TRBD1. This CDR3 has 15 residues. Germline V gene data show CDR1 as LNHNV and CDR2 as YYDKDF (reference sequence). V shed 1 base, J shed 5 bases, and the junction held 3 bases outside the gene matches. The CDR3 nucleotides read TGTGCCACCAGCAGAGCCGGGACAGGGGGCGACGAGCAGTACTTC. Residues: CATSRAGTGGDEQYF.

V is TRBV6-6 and J is TRBJ2-7, with 8 bases that match TRBD2. Germline assignment: CDR1 MNHNY and CDR2 SVGAGI (reference sequence). The CDR3 contains 12 residues. With V trimmed by 8 bases and J by 4 bases, 4 bases remained unmatched. The chain's CDR3 is CASGGGRYEQYF. As DNA, the CDR3 is TGTGCCAGCGGCGGGGGGCGGTACGAGCAGTACTTC.